A selection of T cell receptor beta chains follows, all from one sample in a study of cytotoxic CD8 clonotypes in ibrutinib-treated CLL. The table came from immunoSEQ multiplex PCR; TCRdb's copy has only in-frame clones and leaves some out. The top ten hold around 2.1% of the sample, which has 100,000 to 150,000 clones, 70% to 90% seen once. The sample consisted of PBMCs, taken after 24 months of ibrutinib treatment. These receptors all come from a human donor with chronic lymphocytic leukemia. Each CDR3 is given with its conserved first and last residue. The D gene is left open where the match is weak. A row's size may be missing; if present it is once, few, many or a size class.

TRBV18	TRBD1	TRBJ2-7	.	CASSPLGTGRNYEQYF	TGTGCCAGCTCACCGCTTGGGACAGGGCGGAACTACGAGCAGTACTTC
TRBV18	.	TRBJ2-7	.	CASSPDRYEQYF	TGTGCCAGCTCACCTGACAGGTACGAGCAGTACTTC
TRBV28	.	TRBJ2-5	.	CASSLRPRLQETQYF	TGTGCCAGCAGTTTACGACCCCGCCTCCAAGAGACCCAGTACTTC
TRBV27	.	TRBJ2-1	.	CASSFTGNEQFF	TGTGCCAGCAGTTTTACGGGCAATGAGCAGTTCTTC
TRBV15	TRBD1	TRBJ1-2	.	CATSREGQAHYGYTF	TGTGCCACCAGCAGAGAAGGACAGGCCCACTATGGCTACACCTTC
TRBV7-2	.	TRBJ2-5	.	CASSLGRLDLQTQYF	TGTGCCAGCAGCTTAGGTAGACTAGATTTACAGACCCAGTACTTC
TRBV5-1	.	TRBJ2-7	.	CASSLEGGVLHEQYF	TGCGCCAGCAGCTTGGAAGGGGGTGTCCTCCACGAGCAGTACTTC
TRBV28	TRBD2	TRBJ2-1	.	CASSPRLAEQFF	TGTGCCAGCAGTCCCAGACTAGCGGAGCAGTTCTTC
TRBV18	.	TRBJ2-3	.	CASSPQAKAVTDTQYF	TGTGCCAGCTCACCTCAGGCAAAGGCTGTCACAGATACGCAGTATTTT
TRBV7-9	.	TRBJ1-1	once	CASSFPSGQLFSEAFF	TGTGCCAGCAGCTTTCCCTCGGGACAACTATTCTCTGAAGCTTTCTTT
TRBV7-2	TRBD2	TRBJ2-2	.	CASSLTSASGGELFF	TGTGCCAGCAGCTTAACTAGCGCGAGCGGCGGGGAGCTGTTTTTT
TRBV9	TRBD2	TRBJ2-7	.	CASSVGGSGSLYEQYF	TGTGCCAGCAGCGTAGGAGGTAGCGGGAGTTTATACGAGCAGTACTTC
TRBV30	TRBD1	TRBJ2-1	.	CAWGVGTGRGGGQFF	TGTGCCTGGGGGGTAGGGACAGGAAGGGGTGGTGGGCAGTTCTTC
TRBV28	.	TRBJ2-7	.	CASSKGGTYEQYF	TGTGCCAGCAGCAAAGGTGGGACCTACGAGCAGTACTTC
TRBV6-5	.	TRBJ1-2	.	CASSYDQGPSYGYTF	TGTGCCAGCAGTTACGATCAGGGACCGTCCTATGGCTACACCTTC
TRBV29-1	.	TRBJ1-2	.	CSVDYSPNYGYTF	TGCAGCGTTGACTACAGCCCTAACTATGGCTACACCTTC
TRBV27	.	TRBJ2-1	.	CASSLFPALNEQFF	TGTGCCAGCAGTTTATTCCCGGCCCTTAATGAGCAGTTCTTC
TRBV27	TRBD1	TRBJ1-1	.	CASSTHGQGSDEAFF	TGTGCCAGCAGTACCCACGGACAGGGGAGTGATGAAGCTTTCTTT
TRBV19	.	TRBJ1-4	few	CASSIAEKLFF	TGTGCCAGTAGTATTGCAGAAAAACTGTTTTTT
TRBV9	TRBD1	TRBJ1-4	.	CASSPGTGLGKLFF	TGTGCCAGCAGCCCAGGGACAGGGTTAGGGAAACTGTTTTTT
TRBV7-2	.	TRBJ1-3	.	CASSSSSGNTIYF	TGTGCCAGCAGCTCCTCATCTGGAAACACCATATATTTT
TRBV4-3	.	TRBJ2-1	.	CASSQEQRNSYNEQFF	TGCGCCAGCAGCCAAGAACAGCGGAATTCCTACAATGAGCAGTTCTTC
TRBV2	TRBD1	TRBJ1-4	.	CASSLQGSNEKLFF	TGTGCCAGCAGTCTACAGGGGTCGAATGAAAAACTGTTTTTT
TRBV4-1	.	TRBJ1-1	.	CASSQGRAWGTEAFF	TGCGCCAGCAGCCAAGGACGGGCCTGGGGCACTGAAGCTTTCTTT
TRBV5-6	.	TRBJ1-1	.	CASSRRYTEAFF	TGTGCCAGCAGCAGGAGGTACACTGAAGCTTTCTTT
TRBV7-5	.	TRBJ2-5	.	CVGSPRQGAGETQYF	TGTGTCGGAAGCCCACGACAGGGGGCAGGGGAGACCCAGTACTTC
TRBV28	.	TRBJ1-3	.	CASSFDTWNTIYF	TGTGCCAGCAGTTTTGACACCTGGAACACCATATATTTT
TRBV9	TRBD1	TRBJ2-3	.	CASSTDRGGFPDTQYF	TGTGCCAGCAGCACCGACAGGGGCGGATTTCCGGATACGCAGTATTTT
TRBV5-4	.	TRBJ2-1	.	CASRRGGGDEQFF	TGTGCCAGCAGGAGGGGAGGGGGCGATGAGCAGTTCTTC
TRBV2	TRBD1	TRBJ2-2	few	CASTTQGAHTGELFF	TGTGCCAGCACAACTCAGGGGGCTCACACCGGGGAGCTGTTTTTT
TRBV27	TRBD1	TRBJ1-5	.	CASRQGGGGEPQHF	TGTGCCAGCCGTCAGGGGGGGGGTGGCGAGCCCCAGCATTTT
TRBV29-1	.	TRBJ2-5	once	CSVELYQETQYF	TGCAGCGTTGAATTATACCAAGAGACCCAGTACTTC
TRBV5-1	.	TRBJ2-5	.	CASSLGVRGQETQYF	TGCGCCAGCAGCTTGGGAGTCAGGGGACAAGAGACCCAGTACTTC
TRBV19	TRBD2	TRBJ2-7	.	CASSKGLGSYEQYF	TGTGCCAGTAGTAAGGGACTAGGGAGCTACGAGCAGTACTTC
TRBV6-1	.	TRBJ1-6	.	CASRQASGRSPLHF	TGTGCCAGCAGGCAGGCGTCCGGCCGGTCACCCCTCCACTTT
TRBV5-6	.	TRBJ2-5	.	CASSPNGRSVQETQYF	TGTGCCAGCAGCCCAAACGGTCGGAGCGTTCAAGAGACCCAGTACTTC
TRBV7-6	TRBD1	TRBJ1-6	.	CASSSQGASYNSPLHF	TGTGCCAGCAGCTCACAGGGGGCCTCCTATAATTCACCCCTCCACTTT
TRBV28	TRBD2	TRBJ2-1	.	CASSLAGGPEGNEQFF	TGTGCCAGCAGCTTAGCGGGAGGGCCGGAGGGCAATGAGCAGTTCTTC
TRBV5-1	TRBD1	TRBJ2-1	.	CASSLKGQGLPANEQFF	TGCGCCAGCAGCTTGAAGGGACAGGGGCTACCAGCCAATGAGCAGTTCTTC
TRBV7-2	.	TRBJ1-1	.	CASSLTVNTEAFF	TGTGCCAGCAGCTTAACGGTGAACACTGAAGCTTTCTTT
TRBV28	.	TRBJ1-3	.	CASGPLVGNTIYF	TGTGCCAGCGGGCCTCTTGTGGGAAACACCATATATTTT
TRBV9	TRBD1	TRBJ1-4	.	CASSEGTAYATNEKLFF	TGTGCCAGCAGCGAAGGGACAGCCTATGCAACTAATGAAAAACTGTTTTTT
TRBV10-3	.	TRBJ1-2	.	CATSPGAAGYGYTF	TGTGCCACCTCCCCCGGGGCAGCTGGCTATGGCTACACCTTC
TRBV29-1	.	TRBJ1-2	.	CSGRGGNYGYTF	TGCAGCGGGAGAGGGGGTAACTATGGCTACACCTTC
TRBV9	.	TRBJ2-3	.	CASSVGTPTDTQYF	TGTGCCAGCAGCGTCGGGACACCCACAGATACGCAGTATTTT
TRBV7-8	.	TRBJ2-5	.	CASSITGTNQETQYF	TGTGCCAGCAGCATTACCGGGACGAACCAAGAGACCCAGTACTTC
TRBV21-1	.	TRBJ1-2	.	CASSKGCSWTF	TGTGCCAGCAGCAAAGGGTGTTCGTGGACCTTC
TRBV25-1	.	TRBJ1-5	.	CASSESGRNSNQPQHF	TGTGCCAGCAGTGAATCTGGCAGGAATAGCAATCAGCCCCAGCATTTT
TRBV27	.	TRBJ1-4	.	CASSFMGGLATNEKLFF	TGTGCCAGCAGTTTTATGGGCGGCCTGGCAACTAATGAAAAACTGTTTTTT
TRBV19	.	TRBJ1-3	.	CASSISDRNTIYF	TGTGCCAGTAGTATATCGGACCGAAACACCATATATTTT
TRBV18	TRBD1	TRBJ1-1	.	CASSPRTGGTEAFF	TGTGCCAGCTCACCTAGGACAGGGGGCACTGAAGCTTTCTTT
TRBV19	.	TRBJ1-1	.	CAVTTESNTEAFF	TGTGCCGTCACGACAGAATCGAACACTGAAGCTTTCTTT